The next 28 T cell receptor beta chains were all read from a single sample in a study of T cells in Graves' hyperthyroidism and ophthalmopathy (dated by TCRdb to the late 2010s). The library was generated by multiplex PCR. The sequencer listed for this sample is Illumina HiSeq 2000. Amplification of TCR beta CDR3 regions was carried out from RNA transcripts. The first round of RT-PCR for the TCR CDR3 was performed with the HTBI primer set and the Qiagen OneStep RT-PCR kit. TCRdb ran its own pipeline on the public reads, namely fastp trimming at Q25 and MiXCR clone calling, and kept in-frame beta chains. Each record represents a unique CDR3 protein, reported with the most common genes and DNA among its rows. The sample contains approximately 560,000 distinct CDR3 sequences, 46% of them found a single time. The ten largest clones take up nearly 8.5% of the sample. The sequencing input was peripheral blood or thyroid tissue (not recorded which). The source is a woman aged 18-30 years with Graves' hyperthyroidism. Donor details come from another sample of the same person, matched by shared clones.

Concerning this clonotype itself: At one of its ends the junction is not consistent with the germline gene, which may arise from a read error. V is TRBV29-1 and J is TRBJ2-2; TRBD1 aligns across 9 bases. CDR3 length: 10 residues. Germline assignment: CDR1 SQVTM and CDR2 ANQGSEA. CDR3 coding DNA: TGCAGCGCTAGACAGGGGGGGCTGTTTTTT. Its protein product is CSARQGGLFF.

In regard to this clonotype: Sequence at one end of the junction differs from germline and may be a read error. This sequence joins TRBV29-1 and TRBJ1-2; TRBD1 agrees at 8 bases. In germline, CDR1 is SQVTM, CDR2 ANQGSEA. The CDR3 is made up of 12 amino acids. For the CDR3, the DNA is TGCAGCTTTGACAGGGGTGCCTATGGCTACACCTTC. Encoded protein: CSFDRGAYGYTF. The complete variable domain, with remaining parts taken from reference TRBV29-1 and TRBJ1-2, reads SAVISQKPSRDICQRGTSLTIQCQVDSQVTMMFWYRQQPGQSLTLIATANQGSEATYESGFVIDKFPISRPNLTFSTLTVSNMSPEDSSIYLCSFDRGAYGYTFGSGTRLTVV.

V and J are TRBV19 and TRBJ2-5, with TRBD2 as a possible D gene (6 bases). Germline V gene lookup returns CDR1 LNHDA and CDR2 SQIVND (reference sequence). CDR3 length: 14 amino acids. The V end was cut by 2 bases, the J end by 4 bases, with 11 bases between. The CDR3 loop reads CASSILGGRETQYF. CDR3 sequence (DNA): TGTGCCAGTAGTATATTGGGGGGTCGAGAGACCCAGTACTTC.

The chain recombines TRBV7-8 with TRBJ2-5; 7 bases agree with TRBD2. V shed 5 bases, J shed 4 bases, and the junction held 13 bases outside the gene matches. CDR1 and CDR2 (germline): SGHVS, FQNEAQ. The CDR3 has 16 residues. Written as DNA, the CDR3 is TGTGCCAGCAGCCTTCGACTAGCAGGGATGGGAGAGACCCAGTACTTC. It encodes CASSLRLAGMGETQYF.

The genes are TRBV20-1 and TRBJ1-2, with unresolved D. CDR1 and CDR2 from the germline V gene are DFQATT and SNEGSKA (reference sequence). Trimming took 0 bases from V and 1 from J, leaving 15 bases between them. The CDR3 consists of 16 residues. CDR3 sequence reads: CSARDRRALDNYGYTF. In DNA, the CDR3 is TGCAGTGCTAGAGATAGAAGGGCTCTTGATAACTATGGCTACACCTTC.

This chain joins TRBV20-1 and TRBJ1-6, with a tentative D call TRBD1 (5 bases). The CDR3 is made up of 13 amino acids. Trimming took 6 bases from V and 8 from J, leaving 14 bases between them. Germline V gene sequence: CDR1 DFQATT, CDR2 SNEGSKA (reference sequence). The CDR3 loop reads CSASQGADSPLHF. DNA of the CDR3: TGCAGTGCGAGTCAAGGGGCCGATTCACCCCTCCACTTT.

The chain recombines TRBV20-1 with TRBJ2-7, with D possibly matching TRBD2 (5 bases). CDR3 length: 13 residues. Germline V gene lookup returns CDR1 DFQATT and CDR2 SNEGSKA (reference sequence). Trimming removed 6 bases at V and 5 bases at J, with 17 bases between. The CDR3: CSASSRVAHEQYF. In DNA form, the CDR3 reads TGCAGTGCCAGCTCGCGGGTGGCTCACGAGCAGTACTTC.

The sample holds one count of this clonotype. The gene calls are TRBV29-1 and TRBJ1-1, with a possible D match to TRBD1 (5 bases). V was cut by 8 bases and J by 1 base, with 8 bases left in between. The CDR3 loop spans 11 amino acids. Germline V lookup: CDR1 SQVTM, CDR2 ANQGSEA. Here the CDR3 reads CSWDGNTEAFF. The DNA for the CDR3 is TGCAGCTGGGACGGGAACACTGAAGCTTTCTTT. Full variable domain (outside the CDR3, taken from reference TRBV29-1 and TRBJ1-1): SAVISQKPSRDICQRGTSLTIQCQVDSQVTMMFWYRQQPGQSLTLIATANQGSEATYESGFVIDKFPISRPNLTFSTLTVSNMSPEDSSIYLCSWDGNTEAFFGQGTRLTVV.

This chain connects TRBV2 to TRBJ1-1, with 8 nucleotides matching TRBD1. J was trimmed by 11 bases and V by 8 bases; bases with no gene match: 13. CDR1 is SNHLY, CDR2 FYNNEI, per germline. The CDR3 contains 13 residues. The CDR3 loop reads CASRGDRGRLAFF. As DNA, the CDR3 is TGTGCCAGCCGGGGCGACAGGGGACGATTGGCTTTCTTT.

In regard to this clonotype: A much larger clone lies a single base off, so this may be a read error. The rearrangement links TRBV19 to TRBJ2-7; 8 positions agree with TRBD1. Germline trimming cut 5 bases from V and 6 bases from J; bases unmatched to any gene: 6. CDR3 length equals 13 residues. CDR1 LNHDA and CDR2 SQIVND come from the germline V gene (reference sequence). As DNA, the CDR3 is TGTGCCAGTAGTGTCCGGGACAGGACCGAGCAGTACTTC. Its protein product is CASSVRDRTEQYF.

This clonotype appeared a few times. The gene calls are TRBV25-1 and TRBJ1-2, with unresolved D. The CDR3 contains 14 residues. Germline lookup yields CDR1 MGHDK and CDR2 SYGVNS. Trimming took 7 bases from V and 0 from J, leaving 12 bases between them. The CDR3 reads CASTPDGTNYGYTF. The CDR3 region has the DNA TGTGCCAGCACCCCGGACGGTACTAACTATGGCTACACCTTC.

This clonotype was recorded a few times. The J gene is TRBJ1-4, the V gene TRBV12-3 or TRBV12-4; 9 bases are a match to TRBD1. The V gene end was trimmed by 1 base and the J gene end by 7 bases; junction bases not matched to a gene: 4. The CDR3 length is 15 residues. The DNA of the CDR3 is TGTGCCAGCAGTTTAGTCACAGGGGGCGGTGAAAAACTGTTTTTT. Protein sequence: CASSLVTGGGEKLFF.

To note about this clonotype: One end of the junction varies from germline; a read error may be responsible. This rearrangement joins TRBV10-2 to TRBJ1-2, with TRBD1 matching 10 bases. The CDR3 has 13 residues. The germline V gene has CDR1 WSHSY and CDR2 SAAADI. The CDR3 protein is CASSQGTGEGYTF. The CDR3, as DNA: TGTGCCAGCAGCCAGGGGACAGGGGAAGGCTACACCTTC.

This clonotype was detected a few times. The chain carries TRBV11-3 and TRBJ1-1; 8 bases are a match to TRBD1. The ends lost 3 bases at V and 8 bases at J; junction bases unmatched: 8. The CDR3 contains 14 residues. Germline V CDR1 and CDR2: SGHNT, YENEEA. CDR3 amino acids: CASSLRTGNVEAFF. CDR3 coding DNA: TGTGCCAGCAGCTTGAGGACAGGGAATGTAGAAGCTTTCTTT.

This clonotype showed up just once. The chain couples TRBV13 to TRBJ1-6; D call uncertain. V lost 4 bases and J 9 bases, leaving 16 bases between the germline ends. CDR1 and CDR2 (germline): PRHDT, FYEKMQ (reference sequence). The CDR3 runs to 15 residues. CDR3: CASSWLGTQSSPLHF. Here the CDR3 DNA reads TGTGCCAGCAGCTGGTTAGGCACACAGAGTTCACCCCTCCACTTT.

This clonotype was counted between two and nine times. CDR3 nucleotides: TGCGCCAGCAGCCCCGGGACGGCCGAAAAGGATGGCTACACCTTC. Amino acids: CASSPGTAEKDGYTF. V and J are TRBV5-1 and TRBJ1-2; possible D gene TRBD1, 5 bases. V shed 4 bases and J shed 6 bases, with 19 bases lying between them. This CDR3 contains 15 residues. Germline V lookup: CDR1 SGHRS, CDR2 YFSETQ. Full variable domain (rest looked up from reference TRBV5-1 and TRBJ1-2): KAGVTQTPRYLIKTRGQQVTLSCSPISGHRSVSWYQQTPGQGLQFLFEYFSETQRNKGNFPGRFSGRQFSNSRSEMNVSTLELGDSALYLCASSPGTAEKDGYTFGSGTRLTVV.

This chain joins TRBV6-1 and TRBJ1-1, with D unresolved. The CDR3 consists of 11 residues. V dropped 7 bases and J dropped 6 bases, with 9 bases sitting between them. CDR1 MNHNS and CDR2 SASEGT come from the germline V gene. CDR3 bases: TGTGCCAGCACAGATTACCCTGAAGCTTTCTTT. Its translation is CASTDYPEAFF.

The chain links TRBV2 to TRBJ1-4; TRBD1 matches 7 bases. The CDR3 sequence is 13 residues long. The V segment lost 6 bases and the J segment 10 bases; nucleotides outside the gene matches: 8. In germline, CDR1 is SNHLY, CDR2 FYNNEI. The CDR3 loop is CASRPDREGKLFF. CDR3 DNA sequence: TGTGCCAGCAGGCCCGACAGGGAGGGAAAACTGTTTTTT.

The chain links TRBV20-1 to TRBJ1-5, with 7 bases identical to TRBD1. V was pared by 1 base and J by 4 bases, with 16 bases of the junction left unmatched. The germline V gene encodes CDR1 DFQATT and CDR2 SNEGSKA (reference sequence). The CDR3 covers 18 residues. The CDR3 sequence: CSARALSYKQGRNQPQHF. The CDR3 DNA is TGCAGTGCTAGAGCCTTGTCCTATAAACAGGGGAGGAATCAGCCCCAGCATTTT.

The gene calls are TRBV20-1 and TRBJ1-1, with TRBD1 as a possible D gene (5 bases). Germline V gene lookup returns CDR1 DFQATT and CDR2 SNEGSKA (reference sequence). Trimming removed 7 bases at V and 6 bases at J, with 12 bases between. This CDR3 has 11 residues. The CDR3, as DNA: TGCAGTGTGCGGGACCCCCCTGAAGCTTTCTTT. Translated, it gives CSVRDPPEAFF.

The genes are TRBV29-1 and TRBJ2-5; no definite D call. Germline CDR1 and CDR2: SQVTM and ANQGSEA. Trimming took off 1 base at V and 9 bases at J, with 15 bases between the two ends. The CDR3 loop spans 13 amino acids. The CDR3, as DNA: TGCAGCGTTGAAGGAGGTCCCAATCAGCCCCAGTACTTC. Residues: CSVEGGPNQPQYF.

The CDR3 nucleotides read TGTGCCACCAGCAGCCTCAGCGGGAGGGCCAACGAGCAGTACTTC. Residues: CATSSLSGRANEQYF. The chain links TRBV24-1 to TRBJ2-7; 10 bases fit TRBD2. This CDR3 spans 15 amino acids. J gave up 5 bases and V 7 bases, and 10 bases lay outside the gene matches. Germline assignment: CDR1 KGHDR and CDR2 SFDVKD.

The CDR3 here is CASSAGGTSGRETQYF. The DNA for the CDR3 is TGTGCCAGCAGCGCGGGGGGGACTAGCGGGAGGGAGACCCAGTACTTC. The chain employs TRBV9 and TRBJ2-5; TRBD2 aligns across 15 bases. The ends lost 3 bases at V and 5 bases at J; junction bases unmatched: 5. The CDR3 is 16 amino acids. Germline CDR1 SGDLS, CDR2 YYNGEE.

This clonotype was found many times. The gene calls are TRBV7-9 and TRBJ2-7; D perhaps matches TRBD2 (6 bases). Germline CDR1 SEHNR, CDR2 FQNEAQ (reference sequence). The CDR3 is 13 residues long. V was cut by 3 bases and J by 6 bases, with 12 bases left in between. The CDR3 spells CASSFWTNSEQYF. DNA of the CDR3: TGTGCCAGCAGCTTCTGGACTAACTCCGAGCAGTACTTC.

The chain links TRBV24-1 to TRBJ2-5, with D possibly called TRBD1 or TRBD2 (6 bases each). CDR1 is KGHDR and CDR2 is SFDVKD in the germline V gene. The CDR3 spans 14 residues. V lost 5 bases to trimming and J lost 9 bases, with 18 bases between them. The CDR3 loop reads CATSAGGSNQPQYF. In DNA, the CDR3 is TGTGCCACCAGTGCCGGGGGCAGCAATCAGCCCCAGTACTTC.

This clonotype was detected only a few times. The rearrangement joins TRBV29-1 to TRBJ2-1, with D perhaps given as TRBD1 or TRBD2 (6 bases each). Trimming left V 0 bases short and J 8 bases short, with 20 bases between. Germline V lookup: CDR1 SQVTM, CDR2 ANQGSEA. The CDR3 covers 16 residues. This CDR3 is CSVEDAVIGGRDEQFF. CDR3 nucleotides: TGCAGCGTTGAAGATGCCGTTATAGGGGGGCGCGATGAGCAGTTCTTC.

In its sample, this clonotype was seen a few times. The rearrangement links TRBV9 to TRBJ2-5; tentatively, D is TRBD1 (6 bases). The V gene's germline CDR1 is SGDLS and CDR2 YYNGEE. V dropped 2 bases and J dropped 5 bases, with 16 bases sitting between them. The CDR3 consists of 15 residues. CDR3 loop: CASSVLTGNGETQYF. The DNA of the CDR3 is TGTGCCAGCAGCGTCCTCACAGGGAACGGGGAGACCCAGTACTTC. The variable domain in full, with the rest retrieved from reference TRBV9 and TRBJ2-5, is DSGVTQTPKHLITATGQRVTLRCSPRSGDLSVYWYQQSLDQGLQFLIQYYNGEERAKGNILERFSAQQFPDLHSELNLSSLELGDSALYFCASSVLTGNGETQYFGPGTRLLVL.

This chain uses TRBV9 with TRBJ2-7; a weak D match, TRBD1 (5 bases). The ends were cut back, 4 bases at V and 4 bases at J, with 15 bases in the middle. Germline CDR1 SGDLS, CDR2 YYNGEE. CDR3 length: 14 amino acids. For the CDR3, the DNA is TGTGCCAGCAGCCTCGAAGGGGCATTTTACGAGCAGTACTTC. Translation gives CASSLEGAFYEQYF. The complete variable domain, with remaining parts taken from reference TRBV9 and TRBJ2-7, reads DSGVTQTPKHLITATGQRVTLRCSPRSGDLSVYWYQQSLDQGLQFLIQYYNGEERAKGNILERFSAQQFPDLHSELNLSSLELGDSALYFCASSLEGAFYEQYFGPGTRLTVT.